This T cell receptor beta chain was found in a study of T-cell reconstitution after alpha-beta-depleted transplantation in children. CDR1 and CDR2 (germline): MNHEY, SVGEGT. This CDR3 is 15 amino acids long. Between the trimmed V and J ends, which lost 6 bases and 1 base, there was a span of 16 bases. Unique molecular identifiers were used to barcode this TCRbeta library. TCRdb re-analysed the PCR reads in MiXCR, keeping a single row per CDR3 protein. The sample lists about 500,000 distinct CDR3 sequences, less than 35% occurring once. This receptor was identified in a human donor who donated a stem cell graft to a child with aplastic anemia. The material sequenced was PBMCs from the stem cell graft donor, taken from the stem cell graft. The chain recombines TRBV6-2 or TRBV6-3 with TRBJ2-7, with D perhaps TRBD1 (6 bases). CDR3 in amino acids: CASRQQGLGSYEQYF. CDR3 sequence (DNA): TGTGCCAGCAGGCAACAGGGTCTTGGATCCTACGAGCAGTACTTC.